This T cell receptor (beta chain) was observed in a study of blood T cell repertoires in COVID-19. Study at large: COVID-19 samples from acute and convalescent phases originated in the United States, Italy and Spain. Sample material is recorded as cDNA or gDNA derived from T cells, B-cell-depleted T cells, or PBMCs.

As processed by the authors: Amplification of reference gene primers was used by the study to estimate nucleated cell counts. Sequencing used immunoSEQ multiplex PCR; TCRdb keeps in-frame clones, though not all of them. The V and J calls and the clone size are those of that table, but D and trimming were determined from the DNA. The data contain 150,000 to 200,000 clones, roughly 90% of them singletons. CDR1 and CDR2 (germline): KGHDR, SFDVKD. The length of the CDR3 is 17 residues. The ends were cut back, 3 bases at V and 2 bases at J, with 17 bases in the middle. The sample consisted of peripheral blood. This sequence originates from a man aged 45-65 years with acute or convalescent COVID-19. The chain is built from TRBV24-1 and TRBJ2-3; perhaps TRBD2 as D (6 bases). The CDR3: CATSDPSGARFTDTQYF. CDR3 nucleotides: TGTGCCACCAGTGATCCGTCGGGAGCCAGGTTCACAGATACGCAGTATTTT.